One T cell receptor beta chain is described in this entry. No antigen is known for it. Only in-frame clones appear in the TCRdb table, and some are missing; sequencing was by immunoSEQ multiplex PCR. The table includes roughly 150,000 clones, about 86% detected once. The CDR3 covers 17 residues. The sample originates from a study of T cell responses to AZD1222 COVID-19 vaccine. About the research overall: Some second doses came at about 4 weeks and others at about 12 weeks; these were pooled.

Whole-study results and caveats: Sampled repertoires all dated from after the peak T cell response. Mapped onto spike, vaccine-associated CD4 TCRs spanned it and were dominant at 160-218 and 743-854.

This receptor was identified in an adult in good health. V is TRBV21-1 and J is TRBJ2-1; TRBD2, the D gene given by the table, was not confirmed from the DNA. TRBV21-1 is designated a pseudogene. Sequenced material: peripheral blood, taken on day 0 of AZD1222 vaccination. The CDR3 spells CASSSPKSSGRAGEQFF. The CDR3 coding sequence is TGTGCCAGCAGCAGCCCAAAATCTAGCGGGAGGGCCGGTGAGCAGTTCTTC.